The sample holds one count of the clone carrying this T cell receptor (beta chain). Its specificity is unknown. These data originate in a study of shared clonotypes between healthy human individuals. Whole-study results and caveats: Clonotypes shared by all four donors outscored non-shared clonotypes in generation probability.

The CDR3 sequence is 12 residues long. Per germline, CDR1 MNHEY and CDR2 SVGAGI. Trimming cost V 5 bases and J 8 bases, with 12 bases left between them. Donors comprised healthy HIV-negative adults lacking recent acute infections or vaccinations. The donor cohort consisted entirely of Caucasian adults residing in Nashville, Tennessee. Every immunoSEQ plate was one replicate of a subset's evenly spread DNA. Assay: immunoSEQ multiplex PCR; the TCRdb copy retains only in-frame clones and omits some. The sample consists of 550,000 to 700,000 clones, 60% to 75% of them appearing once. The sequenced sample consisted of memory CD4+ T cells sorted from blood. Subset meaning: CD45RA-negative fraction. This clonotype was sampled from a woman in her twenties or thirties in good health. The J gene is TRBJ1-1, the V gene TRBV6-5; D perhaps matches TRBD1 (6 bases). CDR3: CASSPTGREAFF. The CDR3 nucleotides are TGTGCCAGCAGTCCCACAGGGAGGGAAGCTTTCTTT.